This entry features one T cell receptor (beta chain) sequence. Its antigen specificity is not known. Base-call qualities are not available, and no considerably larger clone is one nucleotide away. CDR1 and CDR2, looked up from the germline V gene, are MDHEN and SYDVKM. Germline trimming: 6 bases from V, 0 bases from J; junction bases outside gene matches: 2. The CDR3 covers 13 residues, taking in both the cysteine and the phenylalanine. Just CDR3 DNA is preserved here, 39 bases in frame from base 1. This specimen belongs to a study of cytomegalovirus exposure and HLA in healthy donors (TCRdb year 2017). For the study in its entirety: An earlier analysis of 587 of the donors reported 276 Gb of sequence data and 117 million unique TCR beta sequences obtained from about 179 million T cells. Donor age, sex, ethnicity and CMV serostatus were compiled together with the repertoire data. An early release covering more than 500 HLA-typed donors comprised about 300 gigabases of sequencing data and 65 million to 100 million unique TCR sequences. Among the approximately 400 genotyped donors, approximately 77% belonged to the genetic ancestry cluster associated with self-reported Caucasian donors. The later analysis used no new phenotypic data to find candidate immune exposures, relying instead on TCR beta sequences and their occurrence across donors. In a later analysis, previously published TCR beta repertoires from 550 to 750 donors were re-analyzed and high-resolution HLA genotyping was added so that TCR occurrence patterns could be studied. Typing coverage differed by locus: A, B, C, DRB1 and DQB1 were typed in about 620-640 donors, DQA1 in approximately 520, DPA1 in some 570, and DPB1 in roughly 470. Both class I and class II loci were covered by HLA typing, at four-digit resolution. On average, around 200,000 unique TCR beta nucleotide sequences were sequenced per donor among some 430 genotyped donors of the cohort, with about 19% of those sequences being non-productive. In addition to the first cohort of hundreds of subjects, a separate validation cohort of 120 different subjects was used. The study aimed to test whether cataloging public T cell receptors could reveal signatures of past pathogen exposure. In a later genetic analysis, genome-wide SNP genotypes for about three fifths of the roughly 670 donors were used, and that subset was treated as a discovery cohort. To predict cytomegalovirus infection status, the study combined high-throughput TCR immunosequencing, statistical association of individual TCRs with disease status, and machine learning. The study profiled the T cell repertoires of under 700 subjects by immunosequencing and related them to cytomegalovirus serostatus. Every repertoire in the discovery cohort had been generated on one and the same sequencing platform. About 5 DR-DQ haplotypes were handled as single units for association and clustering, since linkage in the cohort was strong. An earlier analysis of several hundred of the donors applied high-throughput TCR beta sequencing to assess whether each TCR beta V gene segment acted as functional or pseudogenic.

What the work shows at the level of the full study, not this receptor alone: Correlated functional status among segregating V segments might be attributable to linkage disequilibrium, but an unknown experimental factor could not be ruled out. Compared with equally common non-associated chains, HLA-associated TCR beta chains in a later analysis were more clonally expanded and had lower generation probabilities. In a later analysis, TCR association rates were found to vary across HLA loci, with the most associated TCRs seen for DRB1 alleles and the fewest for HLA-C alleles. A later analysis associated 16,951 TCR beta sequences with specific HLA alleles at a false discovery rate of 0.05. The classifier was reported to diagnose cytomegalovirus status with high specificity and sensitivity in both the original cohort and the validation cohort. A group of highly shared sequence variants was considered likely to be a technical artifact of the sequencing pipeline. The study listed 150 to 200 TCR beta chains as associated with cytomegalovirus. Immune exposure information for the cohort was limited to CMV serostatus. According to the authors, the approach could potentially be generalized to other disease states and immunological phenotypes. A further reported finding was that TCR beta sequences accurately predicted the HLA-A and HLA-B alleles for most subjects in the first cohort. Strong co-occurrence of HLA alleles, especially DR and DQ, made assigning TCR associations to individual alleles difficult. While some public TCRs were present in many individuals, most TCR sequences turned up only very rarely across donors. In a later genetic analysis, a missense DCLRE1C variant was associated with V-gene and J-gene trimming of TCR beta chains, and the association was replicated in an independent cohort. In an earlier analysis of roughly 500 of the donors, most TCR beta V segments appeared in productive rearrangements about 90% or about 30% of the time, broadly matching IMGT annotations. A later analysis found that most CMV-associated TCR beta chains appeared HLA-restricted, with HLA associations seemingly driven largely by CMV exposure. In a later analysis, several top co-occurrence clusters were reported to appear linked to parvovirus B19, influenza, CMV and Epstein-Barr virus. Presence/absence analyses assumed roughly uniform sequencing depth across donors, an assumption that may not hold. A few of the identified cytomegalovirus-associated TCR beta chains were confirmed in vitro to be specific for cytomegalovirus antigens. This cohort had only TCR beta chains sequenced, and the lack of alpha or paired-chain data limited which features could be detected. Because the 87-base-pair reads could not distinguish some IMGT-functional V segments, including TRBV6-2 and TRBV6-3, those segments were excluded. Because HLA typing was unavailable for some donors at each locus, only the typed subset was used in association tests. Because counts were too low, seventeen rarely observed V segments, including chromosome 9 orphons, were excluded from the earlier analysis of several hundred of the donors. According to a later genetic analysis, donors in an Asian-associated ancestry cluster had fewer N-insertions in productive TCRs than the approximately 670-donor mean.

The cohort comprised under 700 healthy bone marrow donors. At the time of sampling, every cohort member was nominally healthy, though immune exposures that went unrecorded were likely present. The donor was CMV seronegative and was included in the group of several hundred seronegative cohort members. A peripheral blood sample was provided by each donor, and peripheral blood mononuclear cells were used for TCR beta sequencing. Genomic DNA extraction from the blood cell samples was performed with the Qiagen DNeasy Blood Extraction Kit. The library was prepared using the immunoSEQ multiplex PCR assay. A mixture of 60 forward primers for TCR Vbeta segments and 13 reverse primers for TCR Jbeta segments was used in the multiplex PCR. A multiplex PCR assay on genomic DNA amplified the CDR3 region of rearranged TCR beta genes. On the Illumina HiSeq System, the amplified TCR beta libraries were sequenced as 87-base-pair reads. The original pipeline was this. A later analysis counted around 72 million unique TCR beta chains across the 500 to 850 repertoires, and roughly 10 million of these chains were shared by at least two donors. A nearest-neighbor algorithm error-corrected the raw reads and collapsed the reads into unique sequences, merging closely related sequences to remove PCR and sequencing errors. To assign V, D and J gene segments, CDR3 sequences were aligned to IMGT reference sequences. For a sequence to be retained, at least a six-nucleotide match to both a V gene segment and a J gene segment was required. A rearrangement was called productive if the CDR3 had no stop codons and remained in frame with V and J, and every other rearrangement was called non-productive. Following IMGT convention, CDR3 was defined as the stretch from the second conserved V-encoded cysteine to the conserved J-encoded phenylalanine. The earlier analysis of 587 of the donors excluded sequences that lacked an unambiguous match to a single V gene segment. In an earlier analysis of approximately 590 of the donors, V segments were called functional above 56.7% productive rearrangements and were called segregating when the between-donor standard deviation exceeded 5%. A statistical classification framework was built for diagnosing cytomegalovirus status from the catalog of TCR beta chain sequences. V and J gene assignment, in a later analysis, came from comparing TCR nucleotide sequences with IMGT/GENE-DB human TR gene sequences. A later analysis assigned CDR3 sequences and most-parsimonious VDJ recombination scenarios with the TCRdist pipeline. In a later analysis, each TCR beta chain was defined by its CDR3 amino acid sequence together with its V-gene family, and reads without a unique V-gene family were excluded. As a way to deal with suspected cross-contamination and a sequencing artifact, a later analysis dropped 450 to 600 nucleotide sequences that were highly shared and had low generation probability. In a later analysis, a clonal expansion index was calculated for each public chain from normalized within-repertoire ranks of inferred template counts. In a later analysis, generation probabilities were computed with a VDJ recombination model fitted to out-of-frame rearrangements, and the resulting probabilities were checked against IGoR. Hypergeometric tests were used in a later analysis to score TCR-TCR, TCR-HLA and TCR-CMV co-occurrence, with a repertoire-size bias correction applied to the TCR pairs. To estimate false discovery rates, a later analysis permuted the HLA or CMV assignments 20 times. In a later analysis, co-occurring TCRs were grouped using DBSCAN, with TCRdist sequence similarity added in when clustering inside HLA-allele-positive subsets. Co-occurrence clustering excluded repertoires with fewer than 30,000 or more than 120,000 public chains, plus five with anomalous nucleotide sharing. The clones in this table, taken by TCRdb from immuneACCESS, are in-frame only. Not every clone is retained; where verified, under half of the shortfall comes from an unresolved V gene, and the cause of the rest is unknown. From that table come the V and J calls and clone size; the DNA was used to work out D and trimming. The sample yields under 200,000 clones; approximately 80% were counted once. Together, the top ten hold under 2.5% of the sample.

The receptor chain draws on TRBV28 and TRBJ2-7; 7 central bases correspond to TRBD1. The sequence derives from a man in his sixties in good health and CMV-seronegative. Source material: PBMCs. At the DNA level, the sequence is TGTGCCAGCAGCCGACAGGGCTCCTACGAGCAGTACTTC. It codes for CASSRQGSYEQYF.